The rows below give T cell receptor beta chains drawn from one sample of a study of monozygotic twins with inflammatory bowel disease. With the 5' RACE reads reprocessed, TCRdb shows one record per CDR3 protein and no DNA. In total, the table holds 110,000 to 150,000 distinct CDR3 sequences. Sequenced input: blood. The receptors originated from a human donor with ulcerative colitis or Crohn's disease, or a healthy co-twin of an affected twin (not recorded which). Both conserved end residues are part of each CDR3.

J: TRBJ1-1
V: TRBV7-9
length: 14
CDR3: CASRSPGGSTEAFF

J: TRBJ2-3
V: TRBV7-9
length: 16
CDR3: CASSTRSGVGTDTQYF

J: TRBJ2-7
V: TRBV2
length: 13
CDR3: CATGRTTVGEQYF

J: TRBJ2-3
V: TRBV20-1
length: 17
CDR3: CSARDPFPAAGADTQYF

J: TRBJ2-1
V: TRBV6-2/TRBV6-3
length: 15
CDR3: CASRPGTTSMDEQFF

J: TRBJ2-7
V: TRBV15
length: 15
CDR3: CATSRDQGGLYEQYF

J: TRBJ1-1
V: TRBV2
length: 14
CDR3: CASLGFEGNTEAFF

J: TRBJ2-7
V: TRBV27
length: 12
CDR3: CASSSLPNEQYF

J: TRBJ2-1
V: TRBV30
length: 16
CDR3: CAWSGRTSDSYNEQFF

J: TRBJ2-7
V: TRBV5-1
length: 13
CDR3: CASSPSGEYEQYF

J: TRBJ2-7
V: TRBV5-1
length: 19
CDR3: CASSLDVPAVPNRIYEQYF

J: TRBJ2-1
V: TRBV4-2
length: 15
CDR3: CASSQLAGVYNEQFF

J: TRBJ1-5
V: TRBV27
length: 14
CDR3: CASSLNGFNQPQHF

J: TRBJ2-5
V: TRBV20-1
length: 13
CDR3: CSASTTGRETQYF

J: TRBJ2-7
V: TRBV20-1
length: 13
CDR3: CSAPDPLSYEQYF

J: TRBJ2-5
V: TRBV7-9
length: 12
CDR3: CASSRLWETQYF

J: TRBJ1-1
V: TRBV20-1
length: 14
CDR3: CSAKESARVAKAFF

J: TRBJ2-1
V: TRBV11-3
length: 14
CDR3: CASSLEGSTHEQFF

J: TRBJ2-1
V: TRBV5-1
length: 15
CDR3: CASSALGRSYNEQFF

J: TRBJ2-3
V: TRBV6-5
length: 15
CDR3: CASSYGTSGRLAQYF

J: TRBJ2-7
V: TRBV10-3
length: 13
CDR3: CAISEEASGQGFF

J: TRBJ2-2
V: TRBV5-4
length: 16
CDR3: CASSLGPSGRTGELFF

J: TRBJ2-7
V: TRBV30
length: 14
CDR3: CAWELAGKAYEQYF

J: TRBJ1-5
V: TRBV12-3/TRBV12-4
length: 15
CDR3: CASSLAGTDIQPQHF

J: TRBJ2-2
V: TRBV5-1
length: 18
CDR3: CASSSGTSGSPSTGELFF

J: TRBJ1-1
V: TRBV15
length: 13
CDR3: CATRTGPNTEAFF

J: TRBJ2-4
V: TRBV27
length: 21
CDR3: CASSLYTRRQGDKVAKNIQYF

J: TRBJ2-5
V: TRBV27
length: 17
CDR3: CASSLGRESGRSETQYF

J: TRBJ1-2
V: TRBV6-1
length: 14
CDR3: CASSSRAPNYGYTF

J: TRBJ1-1
V: TRBV12-3/TRBV12-4
length: 15
CDR3: CASSLPRGQGTEAFF

J: TRBJ1-4
V: TRBV28
length: 15
CDR3: CASRQGRNWGEKLFF

J: TRBJ2-3
V: TRBV7-2
length: 16
CDR3: CASSLLAGGNTDTQYF

J: TRBJ1-2
V: TRBV27
length: 13
CDR3: CASSAQGNYGYTF

J: TRBJ2-5
V: TRBV29-1
length: 16
CDR3: CSADRASGKGPETQYF

J: TRBJ2-5
V: TRBV12-5
length: 15
CDR3: CASGLGAAGEETQYF

J: TRBJ2-2
V: TRBV7-2
length: 15
CDR3: CASSLGQGGTGELFF

J: TRBJ1-3
V: TRBV30
length: 18
CDR3: CAWSVQETRTVSGNTIYF

J: TRBJ1-2
V: TRBV7-6
length: 16
CDR3: CASSLEWGSSTYGYTF

J: TRBJ1-1
V: TRBV28
length: 11
CDR3: CASTMNTEAFF

J: TRBJ2-7
V: TRBV18
length: 14
CDR3: CASSPRSGSYEQYF

J: TRBJ2-2
V: TRBV4-2
length: 14
CDR3: CASSQLAGTGELFF

J: TRBJ2-2
V: TRBV11-3
length: 12
CDR3: CASSSITGELFF

J: TRBJ2-3
V: TRBV5-1
length: 19
CDR3: CASSLAKTSGRALADTQYF